These 13 T cell receptor beta chains share one sample of origin, sequenced in a study of T cells in Graves' hyperthyroidism and ophthalmopathy. The investigators amplified TCR beta CDR3 regions from RNA transcripts. The TCR CDR3 first-round RT-PCR relied on the HTBI primer set. One entry per CDR3 protein, called by TCRdb with MiXCR from the multiplex PCR reads. The data hold some 600,000 distinct CDR3 sequences, with over 11% observed a single time. The sequenced sample was blood. All receptors derive from a woman aged 25 to 39 with Graves' hyperthyroidism that later progressed to Graves' ophthalmopathy.

This chain links TRBV3-1 with TRBJ1-4, with 7 bases lining up with TRBD1. Germline V gene data show CDR1 as LGHDT and CDR2 as YNNKEL (reference sequence). V dropped 5 bases and J dropped 7; count of bases not matched to a gene: 16. The CDR3 spans 17 residues. The CDR3 protein is CASSSRQGPTRSEKLFF. The CDR3 nucleotides are TGTGCCAGCAGCTCCCGACAGGGTCCCACCAGAAGTGAAAAACTGTTTTTT. Full variable domain (remainder filled in from reference TRBV3-1 and TRBJ1-4): DTAVSQTPKYLVTQMGNDKSIKCEQNLGHDTMYWYKQDSKKFLKIMFSYNNKELIINETVPNRFSPKSPDKAHLNLHINSLELGDSAVYFCASSSRQGPTRSEKLFFGSGTQLSVL.

This clonotype appeared many times. This chain links TRBV20-1 with TRBJ2-7; 11 nucleotides agree with TRBD2. CDR1 DFQATT and CDR2 SNEGSKA come from the germline V gene (reference sequence). J lost 5 bases, V lost 6 bases, and 6 bases had no gene match. This CDR3 region has 13 residues. CDR3 loop: CSARLAGRNEQYF. DNA for the CDR3: TGCAGTGCAAGACTAGCGGGGAGGAACGAGCAGTACTTC.

The table lists this clonotype with many counts. This rearrangement joins TRBV27 to TRBJ2-6; D is uncertain. The CDR3 totals 18 residues. The V end was cut by 2 bases, the J end by 2 bases, with 16 bases between. From germline, CDR1 is MNHEY and CDR2 SMNVEV (reference sequence). In DNA, the CDR3 is TGTGCCAGCAGTTTACTTAAATCCGGTTTCCCTGGGGCCAACGTCCTGACTTTC. As protein: CASSLLKSGFPGANVLTF.

The CDR3 region has the DNA TGCGCCAGCAGCCAAGATCAAGCGGGAGGTCCCTACAATGAGCAGTTCTTC. It specifies CASSQDQAGGPYNEQFF. The rearrangement uses TRBV4-1 and TRBJ2-1; 9 bases are a match to TRBD2. The ends lost 0 bases at V and 2 bases at J; junction bases unmatched: 5. This CDR3 comprises 17 residues. Germline values: CDR1 MGHRA, CDR2 YSYEKL.

The V call is TRBV12-3 or TRBV12-4, the J call TRBJ1-2; tentative D call: TRBD1 (5 bases). The V gene lost 5 bases and the J gene lost 7 bases, with 20 bases spanning the gap. CDR3 size: 15 residues. The CDR3 protein is CASSSLEGSGGGYTF. CDR3 DNA sequence: TGTGCCAGCAGTAGTCTGGAGGGTAGTGGGGGTGGCTACACCTTC.

The chain combines TRBV30 with TRBJ2-7, with 7 bases fitting TRBD1. Unmatched junction bases numbered 5, after V lost 0 bases and J lost 6 bases. This CDR3 spans 13 amino acids. CDR1 and CDR2 from the germline V gene are GTSNPN and SVGIG (reference sequence). The CDR3, as DNA: TGTGCCTGGAGTGTACTACAGGGGACCGAGCAGTACTTC. This sequence encodes CAWSVLQGTEQYF. Variable domain in full (rest from reference TRBV30 and TRBJ2-7): SQTIHQWPATLVQPVGSPLSLECTVEGTSNPNLYWYRQAAGRGLQLLFYSVGIGQISSEVPQNLSASRPQDRQFILSSKKLLLSDSGFYLCAWSVLQGTEQYFGPGTRLTVT.

Ten or more counts support this clonotype. The CDR3: CASSMRASGRSRTGELFF. The CDR3, as DNA: TGTGCCAGTAGTATGCGGGCTAGCGGGAGGTCTCGCACCGGGGAGCTGTTTTTT. This chain uses TRBV19 with TRBJ2-2; 11 bases match TRBD2. V dropped 3 bases and J dropped 4; count of bases not matched to a gene: 10. Germline-derived CDR1 and CDR2 are LNHDA and SQIVND (reference sequence). The CDR3 contains 18 residues.

The table lists this clonotype with many counts. The chain links TRBV5-1 to TRBJ2-1; TRBD2 matches at 13 bases. CDR3 length: 18 amino acids. V lost 4 bases to trimming and J lost 1 base; unmatched junction nucleotides: 8. The germline V gene encodes CDR1 SGHRS and CDR2 YFSETQ. The CDR3 bases are TGCGCCAGCAGCCTCCCACTAGCGGGAGGGGGGTCCTACAATGAGCAGTTCTTC. It is translated as CASSLPLAGGGSYNEQFF.

The table lists this clonotype with a few counts. The J gene is TRBJ1-2, the V gene TRBV9, with TRBD1 identical over 7 bases. The length of the CDR3 is 19 residues. V was pared by 3 bases and J by 1 base, with 18 bases of the junction left unmatched. Per the germline V gene, CDR1 is SGDLS and CDR2 is YYNGEE. CDR3: CASSEKQGHGTIYNYGYTF. DNA for the CDR3: TGTGCCAGCAGCGAGAAACAGGGGCACGGGACTATATATAACTATGGCTACACCTTC.

This clonotype came up many times. DNA of the CDR3: TGTGCCTGGAGTACACCGGGACAAGGTTCGGGTGGCTACACCTTC. This codes for CAWSTPGQGSGGYTF. J is TRBJ1-2 and V is TRBV30; tentatively, D is TRBD1 (6 bases). The germline V gene encodes CDR1 GTSNPN and CDR2 SVGIG (reference sequence). V was pared by 2 bases and J by 7 bases, with 20 bases between. CDR3 size: 15 residues.

On this clonotype itself: Being one base from a much bigger clone, this may be a read error. The CDR3 loop reads CAARSLSGSTETFF. CDR3 nucleotide sequence: TGTGCCGCTCGATCCTTAAGTGGGAGCACTGAAACTTTCTTT. This rearrangement joins TRBV28 to TRBJ1-1; D unclear. Germline assignment: CDR1 MDHEN and CDR2 SYDVKM. The CDR3 extends over 14 amino acids.

This clonotype was counted many times. This chain joins TRBV10-2 and TRBJ2-1; 11 nucleotides align to TRBD1. V shed 3 bases and J 8 bases; nucleotides not matched to a gene: 12. The CDR3 consists of 17 residues. Germline CDR1 WSHSY, CDR2 SAAADI. The CDR3 coding sequence is TGCGCCAGCAGTGACGATTTTTGGGACAGGGGGACCCATGAGCAGTTCTTC. It translates to CASSDDFWDRGTHEQFF.

This clonotype was detected only a few times. V is TRBV11-2 and J is TRBJ1-2; TRBD1 might be the D (5 bases). V was shortened by 5 bases and J by 4 bases, with 11 bases between the two germline ends. CDR3 length equals 13 residues. The germline CDR1 and CDR2 sequences are SGHAT and FQNNGV. The CDR3 DNA sequence: TGTGCCAGCAGCACGGGGGGGGTCTATGGCTACACCTTC. Translation gives CASSTGGVYGYTF.